These T cell receptor beta chains were read from a single sample in a study of blood T cell repertoires in COVID-19. Clones were read by immunoSEQ multiplex PCR, and TCRdb kept only the in-frame ones, dropping some. The sample carries 250,000 to 400,000 clones, more than 75% recorded once. Specimen: PBMCs or T cells enriched from blood (not recorded which). Source of these receptors: a man aged 55 to 70 who had recovered from COVID-19. CDR3s include the opening cysteine and the closing phenylalanine or tryptophan. A D gene is named only where the DNA matches it firmly. For some rows the clone size is stated as once, few or many, or as a class when expanded; others skip it.

>once|TRBJ1-4|-|TRBV5-1
CASSLGGPTNEKLFF
TGCGCCAGCAGCTTGGGAGGCCCAACTAATGAAAAACTGTTTTTT
>-|TRBJ1-6|TRBD1|TRBV6-4
CASSPTTGTSSPLHF
TGTGCCAGCAGTCCGACGACAGGGACATCTTCACCCCTCCACTTT
>once|TRBJ2-7|-|TRBV3-1/TRBV3-2
CASSQGPTSSAEQYF
TGTGCCAGCAGCCAAGGCCCAACTTCTTCCGCCGAGCAGTACTTC
>-|TRBJ1-2|TRBD1|TRBV3-1/TRBV3-2
CASSPGQAAYGYTF
TGTGCCAGCAGCCCCGGACAGGCTGCCTATGGCTACACCTTC
>-|TRBJ1-4|TRBD1|TRBV18
CASSPRAPQGATNEKLFF
TGTGCCAGCTCACCACGCGCCCCCCAGGGGGCAACTAATGAAAAACTGTTTTTT
>-|TRBJ2-1|TRBD2|TRBV24-1
CATSKGLAGELTYNEQFF
TGTGCCACCAGCAAGGGACTAGCGGGAGAGCTAACCTACAATGAGCAGTTCTTC
>-|TRBJ1-6|TRBD1|TRBV7-2
CASSLTGTEPFSPLHF
TGTGCCAGCAGCTTAACCGGGACAGAACCATTTTCACCCCTCCACTTT
>-|TRBJ1-1|TRBD1|TRBV2
CASSYGQGNTEAFF
TGTGCCAGCAGTTACGGACAGGGAAACACTGAAGCTTTCTTT
>-|TRBJ2-3|TRBD2|TRBV9
CASSVSPKVLSGSADTQYF
TGTGCCAGCAGCGTATCCCCTAAAGTTCTAAGCGGGAGTGCAGATACGCAGTATTTT
>-|TRBJ2-7|TRBD1|TRBV18
CASSPPAGQDYEQYF
TGTGCCAGCTCACCACCGGCGGGACAGGATTACGAGCAGTACTTC
>few|TRBJ2-7|-|TRBV3-1/TRBV3-2
CASSQAPGEQYF
TGTGCCAGCAGCCAAGCCCCCGGGGAGCAGTACTTC
>-|TRBJ2-1|TRBD1|TRBV3-1/TRBV3-2
CASRHIGQGYNEQFF
TGTGCCAGCAGGCACATTGGACAGGGGTACAATGAGCAGTTCTTC
>-|TRBJ1-1|TRBD1|TRBV7-6
CASSSRTGPNTEAFF
TGTGCCAGCAGCTCTCGGACAGGGCCAAACACTGAAGCTTTCTTT
>-|TRBJ1-2|TRBD1|TRBV11-3
CASSQGQNYGYTF
TGTGCCAGCAGCCAGGGACAGAACTATGGCTACACCTTC
>few|TRBJ2-7|-|TRBV3-1/TRBV3-2
CASSQRREQYF
TGTGCCAGCAGCCAAAGGCGGGAGCAGTACTTC
>-|TRBJ2-3|-|TRBV5-1
CASSLAGGLSDTQYF
TGCGCCAGCAGCTTGGCTGGCGGACTATCAGATACGCAGTATTTT
>-|TRBJ1-2|TRBD1|TRBV27
CASSPGSRDRGLHGYTF
TGTGCCAGCAGTCCAGGGTCCCGGGACAGGGGGCTTCATGGCTACACCTTC
>-|TRBJ2-7|TRBD1|TRBV6-5
CASSWTGAYEQYF
TGTGCCAGCAGTTGGACAGGGGCCTACGAGCAGTACTTC
>once|TRBJ2-5|TRBD1|TRBV14
CASSQGWTGFQETQYF
TGTGCCAGCAGCCAAGGGTGGACAGGGTTTCAAGAGACCCAGTACTTC
>-|TRBJ2-7|TRBD1|TRBV24-1
CATMDRYSYEQYF
TGTGCCACCATGGACAGGTACTCCTACGAGCAGTACTTC
>few|TRBJ2-1|TRBD2|TRBV30
CACDIAGGLQQFF
TGTGCCTGTGATATAGCGGGAGGTCTACAGCAGTTCTTC
>-|TRBJ1-2|TRBD1|TRBV27
CASRFNRGGYTF
TGTGCCAGCAGATTTAACAGGGGTGGCTACACCTTC
>once|TRBJ2-7|TRBD2|TRBV9
CASSAQGLAGKYEQYF
TGTGCCAGCAGCGCCCAGGGACTAGCGGGAAAGTACGAGCAGTACTTC